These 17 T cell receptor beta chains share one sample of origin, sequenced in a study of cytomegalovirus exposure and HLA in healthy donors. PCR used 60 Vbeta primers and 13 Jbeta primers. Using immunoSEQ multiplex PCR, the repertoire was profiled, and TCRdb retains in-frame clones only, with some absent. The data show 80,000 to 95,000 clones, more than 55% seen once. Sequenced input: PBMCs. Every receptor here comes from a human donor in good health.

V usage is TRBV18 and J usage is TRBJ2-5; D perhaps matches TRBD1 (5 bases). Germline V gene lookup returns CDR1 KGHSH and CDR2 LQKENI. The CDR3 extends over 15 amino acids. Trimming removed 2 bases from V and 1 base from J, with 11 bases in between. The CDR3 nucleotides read TGTGCCAGCTCACCAAAGGGGAAAATCCAAGAGACCCAGTACTTC. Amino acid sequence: CASSPKGKIQETQYF.

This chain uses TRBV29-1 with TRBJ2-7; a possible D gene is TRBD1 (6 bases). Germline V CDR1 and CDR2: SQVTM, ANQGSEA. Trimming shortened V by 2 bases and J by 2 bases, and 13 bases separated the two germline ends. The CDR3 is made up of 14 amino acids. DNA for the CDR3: TGCAGCGTTGAAATGAGGACAGCGACCTACGAGCAGTACTTC. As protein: CSVEMRTATYEQYF.

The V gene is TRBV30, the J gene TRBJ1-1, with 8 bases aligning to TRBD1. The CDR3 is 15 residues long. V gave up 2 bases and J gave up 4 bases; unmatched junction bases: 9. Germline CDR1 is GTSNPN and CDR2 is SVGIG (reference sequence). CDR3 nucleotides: TGTGCCTGGAGTCCCCGGACAGGGTGGGCCACTGAAGCTTTCTTT. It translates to CAWSPRTGWATEAFF.

Here the CDR3 DNA reads TGTGCCAGCAGCTTGCGCCGGGACAGCTTTAACTATGGCTACACCTTC. Residues: CASSLRRDSFNYGYTF. The rearrangement uses TRBV5-6 and TRBJ1-2; 7 nucleotides match TRBD1. J lost 1 base, V lost 1 base, and 7 bases had no gene match. Germline loops: CDR1 SGHDT, CDR2 YYEEEE. The CDR3 has 16 residues.

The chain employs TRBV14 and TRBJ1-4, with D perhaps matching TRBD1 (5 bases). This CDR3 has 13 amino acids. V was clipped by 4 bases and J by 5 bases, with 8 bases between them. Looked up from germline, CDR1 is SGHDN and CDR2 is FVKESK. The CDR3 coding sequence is TGTGCCAGCAGCCTCGGGGGGAATGAAAAACTGTTTTTT. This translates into CASSLGGNEKLFF. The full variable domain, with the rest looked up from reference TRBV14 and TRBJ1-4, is EAGVTQFPSHSVIEKGQTVTLRCDPISGHDNLYWYRRVMGKEIKFLLHFVKESKQDESGMPNNRFLAERTGGTYSTLKVQPAELEDSGVYFCASSLGGNEKLFFGSGTQLSVL.

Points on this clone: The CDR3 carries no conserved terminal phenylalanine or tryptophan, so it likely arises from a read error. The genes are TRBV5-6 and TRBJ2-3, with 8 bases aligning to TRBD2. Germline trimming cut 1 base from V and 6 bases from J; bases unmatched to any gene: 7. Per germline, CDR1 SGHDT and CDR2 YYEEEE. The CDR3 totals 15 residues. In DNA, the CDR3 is TGTGCCAGCAGCTTGACTGGCGGGGGGACGGATACGCAGTATGTT. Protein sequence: CASSLTGGGTDTQYV.

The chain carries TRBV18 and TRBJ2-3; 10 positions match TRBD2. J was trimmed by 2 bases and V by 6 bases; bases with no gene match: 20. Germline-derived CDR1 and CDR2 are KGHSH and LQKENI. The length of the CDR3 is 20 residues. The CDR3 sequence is CASSTSEASGGPGATDTQYF. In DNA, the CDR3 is TGTGCCAGCTCCACCTCAGAAGCTAGCGGGGGCCCGGGTGCCACAGATACGCAGTATTTT.

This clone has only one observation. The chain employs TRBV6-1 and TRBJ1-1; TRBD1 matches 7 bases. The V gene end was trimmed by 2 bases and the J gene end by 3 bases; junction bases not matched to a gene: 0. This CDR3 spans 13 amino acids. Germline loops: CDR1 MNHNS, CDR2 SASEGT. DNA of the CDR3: TGTGCCAGCAGTGAAACAGGGGACACTGAAGCTTTCTTT. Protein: CASSETGDTEAFF.

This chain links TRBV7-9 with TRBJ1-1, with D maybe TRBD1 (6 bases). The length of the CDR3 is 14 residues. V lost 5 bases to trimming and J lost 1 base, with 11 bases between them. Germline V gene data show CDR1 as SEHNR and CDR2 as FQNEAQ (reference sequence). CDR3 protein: CASSVLTGNTEAFF. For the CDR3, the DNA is TGTGCCAGCAGCGTACTGACAGGGAACACTGAAGCTTTCTTT. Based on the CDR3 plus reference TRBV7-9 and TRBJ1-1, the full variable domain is DTGVSQNPRHKITKRGQNVTFRCDPISEHNRLYWYRQTLGQGPEFLTYFQNEAQLEKSRLLSDRFSAERPKGSFSTLEIQRTEQGDSAMYLCASSVLTGNTEAFFGQGTRLTVV.

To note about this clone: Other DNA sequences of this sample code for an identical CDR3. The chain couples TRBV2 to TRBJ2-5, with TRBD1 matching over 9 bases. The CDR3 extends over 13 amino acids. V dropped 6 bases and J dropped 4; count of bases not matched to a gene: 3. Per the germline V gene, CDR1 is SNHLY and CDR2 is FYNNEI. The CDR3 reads CASRTGGGETQYF. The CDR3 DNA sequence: TGTGCCAGCAGAACAGGGGGCGGAGAGACCCAGTACTTC. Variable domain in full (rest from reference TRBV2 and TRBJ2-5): EPEVTQTPSHQVTQMGQEVILRCVPISNHLYFYWYRQILGQKVEFLVSFYNNEISEKSEIFDDQFSVERPDGSNFTLKIRSTKLEDSAMYFCASRTGGGETQYFGPGTRLLVL.

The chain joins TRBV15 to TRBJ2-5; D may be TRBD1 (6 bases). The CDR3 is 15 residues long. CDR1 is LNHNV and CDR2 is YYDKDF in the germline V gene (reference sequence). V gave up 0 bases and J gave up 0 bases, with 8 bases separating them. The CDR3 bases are TGTGCCACCAGCAGAGATAGGGACAACCAAGAGACCCAGTACTTC. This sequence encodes CATSRDRDNQETQYF.

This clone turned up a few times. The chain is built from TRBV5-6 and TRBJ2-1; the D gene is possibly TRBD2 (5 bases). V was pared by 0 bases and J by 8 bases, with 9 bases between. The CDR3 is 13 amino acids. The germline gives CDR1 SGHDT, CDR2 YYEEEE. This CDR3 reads CASSLVDGDEQFF. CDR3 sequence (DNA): TGTGCCAGCAGCTTGGTAGACGGGGATGAGCAGTTCTTC.

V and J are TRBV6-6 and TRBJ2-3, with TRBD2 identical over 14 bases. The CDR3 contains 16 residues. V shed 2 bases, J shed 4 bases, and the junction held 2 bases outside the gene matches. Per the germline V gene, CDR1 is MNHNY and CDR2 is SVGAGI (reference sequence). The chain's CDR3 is CASSYGTSGGADTQYF. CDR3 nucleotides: TGTGCCAGCAGTTACGGGACTAGCGGGGGAGCAGATACGCAGTATTTT.

The CDR3 reads CASTWGGLNQPQHF. The CDR3 nucleotides are TGTGCCAGCACCTGGGGGGGGCTAAATCAGCCCCAGCATTTT. The rearrangement links TRBV6-1 to TRBJ1-5; possibly TRBD1 for D (6 bases). This CDR3 is built from 14 residues. V was cut by 7 bases and J by 4 bases, with 14 bases left in between. The germline CDR1 and CDR2 sequences are MNHNS and SASEGT.

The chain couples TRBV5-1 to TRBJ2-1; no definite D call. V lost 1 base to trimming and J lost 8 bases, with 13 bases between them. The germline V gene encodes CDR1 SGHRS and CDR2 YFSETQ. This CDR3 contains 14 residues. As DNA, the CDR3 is TGCGCCAGCAGCTTGTCCAGCGTTGAGGATGAGCAGTTCTTC. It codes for CASSLSSVEDEQFF. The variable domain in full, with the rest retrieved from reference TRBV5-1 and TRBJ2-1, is KAGVTQTPRYLIKTRGQQVTLSCSPISGHRSVSWYQQTPGQGLQFLFEYFSETQRNKGNFPGRFSGRQFSNSRSEMNVSTLELGDSALYLCASSLSSVEDEQFFGPGTRLTVL.

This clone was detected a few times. The CDR3 coding sequence is TGTGCCATCAGTGACCCCAGGGGGCGTAGTGAAAAACTGTTTTTT. Amino acid sequence: CAISDPRGRSEKLFF. V and J are TRBV10-3 and TRBJ1-4; 8 bases fit TRBD1. J gave up 7 bases and V 3 bases, and 7 bases lay outside the gene matches. Per the germline V gene, CDR1 is ENHRY and CDR2 is SYGVKD. This CDR3 comprises 15 residues.

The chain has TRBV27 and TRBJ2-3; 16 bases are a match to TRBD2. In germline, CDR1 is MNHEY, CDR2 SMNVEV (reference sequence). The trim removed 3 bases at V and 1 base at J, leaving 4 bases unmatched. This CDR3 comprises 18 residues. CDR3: CASSFGTSGGAGTDTQYF. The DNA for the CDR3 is TGTGCCAGCAGTTTCGGGACTAGCGGGGGGGCCGGCACAGATACGCAGTATTTT.